The entry that follows covers one T cell receptor beta chain sequence. The antigen remains unidentified. The germline V gene has CDR1 SEHNR and CDR2 FQNEAQ (reference sequence). V lost 5 bases, J lost 2 bases, and 9 bases stayed unmatched. The CDR3 sequence is 18 residues long. In TCRdb, the 5' RACE reads were re-called with MiXCR into one record per CDR3 protein. The sample lists about 41,000 distinct CDR3 sequences; roughly 27% were seen once. Study results and limitations: The TCR gene usage of tumor memory CD4+ T cells clustered together with blood and lymph node memory CD4+ cells and with lymph node naive CD4+ cells. Tumor-infiltrating Treg TCR alpha and beta sequences overlapped most with tumor naive CD4+ T cells, then blood naive. The larger cohort examined one V-J beta rearrangement, not whole repertoires.

The TCR sequence derives from a female donor with breast cancer. Sequencing used memory CD4+ T cells sorted from a lymph node. As for subset: memory CD4+ T cells, CD4+CD45RO+CD25-. The rearrangement uses TRBV7-9 and TRBJ2-1; 13 bases match TRBD2. For the CDR3, the DNA is TGTGCCAGCAGCACATCCGGACTAGCGGGGGTCGCCTACAATGAGCAGTTCTTC. It specifies CASSTSGLAGVAYNEQFF.